This TCR beta chain was recorded in a study of immune evolution from preneoplasia to lung adenocarcinoma. Trimming left V 0 bases short and J 10 bases short, with 13 bases between. The CDR3 spans 15 residues. Germline CDR1 and CDR2: SNHLY and FYNNEI. Generated by immunoSEQ multiplex PCR, the TCRdb table keeps only in-frame clones and is missing some. This table has several thousand clones, over 70% appearing once. This clonotype originated in a person aged 55-80 years with lung adenocarcinoma. The J gene is TRBJ1-6, the V gene TRBV2; unclear D gene. The sequenced sample consisted of FFPE lung adenocarcinoma in situ tissue. The CDR3 protein is CASSEALAIYSPLHF. CDR3 nucleotide sequence: TGTGCCAGCAGTGAAGCGCTGGCTATCTACTCACCCCTCCACTTT. Full variable domain (remainder filled in from reference TRBV2 and TRBJ1-6): EPEVTQTPSHQVTQMGQEVILRCVPISNHLYFYWYRQILGQKVEFLVSFYNNEISEKSEIFDDQFSVERPDGSNFTLKIRSTKLEDSAMYFCASSEALAIYSPLHFGNGTRLTVT.